The rows below give T cell receptor beta chains drawn from one sample of a study of blood T cells in healthy people across ages. TCRdb analysed the 5' RACE reads with MiXCR anew, one entry per CDR3 protein. The sample contains roughly 730,000 distinct CDR3 sequences, more than 50% of which appear only once. Sequencing used blood. These receptors were taken from a man in his forties in good health. CDR3s include the opening cysteine and the closing phenylalanine or tryptophan. The D gene is left open where the match is weak. For some rows the clone size is stated as once, few or many, or as a class when expanded; others skip it.

TRBV5-1,NA,NA,TRBJ1-3,CASSFGQSGNTIYF,TGCGCCAGCAGCTTTGGACAGTCTGGAAACACCATATATTTT
TRBV7-2,NA,NA,TRBJ2-5,CASSPLQGSQEAQYF,TGTGCCAGCTCCCCGTTACAGGGATCACAAGAGGCCCAGTACTTC
TRBV28,NA,NA,TRBJ2-5,CATVPPAPGETQYF,TGTGCCACGGTACCTCCCGCTCCAGGCGAGACCCAGTACTTC
TRBV4-2,NA,few,TRBJ2-3,CASSQVWDTQYF,TGTGCCAGCAGCCAAGTTTGGGATACGCAGTATTTT
TRBV7-2,NA,NA,TRBJ2-5,CASSLRSQVAQYF,TGTGCCAGCAGCTTACGCAGCCAAGTGGCCCAGTACTTC
TRBV2,NA,NA,TRBJ2-7,CASSDFPGKREQYF,TGTGCCAGCAGTGATTTTCCAGGGAAGCGCGAGCAGTACTTC
TRBV4-3,NA,once,TRBJ2-7,CASSQDGRDEQYF,TGCGCCAGCAGCCAAGACGGGAGAGACGAGCAGTACTTC
TRBV20-1,TRBD1,NA,TRBJ1-2,CSARALSGTVLYGYTF,TGCAGTGCCCGAGCCCTGTCCGGGACAGTCCTCTATGGCTACACCTTC
TRBV30,NA,once,TRBJ1-2,CAWSGVHGYTF,TGTGCCTGGAGTGGGGTCCATGGCTACACCTTC
TRBV28,NA,NA,TRBJ2-7,CASSLGSGLPYEQYF,TGTGCCAGCAGCCTGGGTTCCGGACTTCCCTACGAGCAGTACTTC
TRBV28,NA,NA,TRBJ2-7,CASKGRGPSKGQYF,TGTGCCAGCAAGGGAAGGGGTCCTTCAAAAGGGCAGTACTTC
TRBV28,TRBD2,NA,TRBJ2-2,CATTGTSPLTNTGELFF,TGTGCCACCACAGGGACTAGCCCCTTAACGAACACCGGGGAGCTGTTTTTT
TRBV7-2,TRBD1,NA,TRBJ1-2,CASSLNLAGGSGYTF,TGTGCCAGCAGCTTAAACCTGGCAGGGGGTTCTGGCTACACCTTC
TRBV10-3,NA,few,TRBJ1-1,CAISESPAGRNPEAFF,TGTGCCATCAGTGAGTCCCCGGCAGGGAGGAACCCTGAAGCTTTCTTT
TRBV27,NA,NA,TRBJ2-1,CASSPTGTNEQFF,TGTGCCAGCAGTCCTACAGGAACCAATGAGCAGTTCTTC
TRBV20-1,TRBD1,NA,TRBJ2-5,CSAGERGRGETQYF,TGCAGTGCTGGAGAGCGCGGCAGGGGGGAGACCCAGTACTTC
TRBV27,NA,few,TRBJ2-7,CASSSIGAHYEQYF,TGTGCCAGCAGTTCCATCGGGGCCCACTACGAGCAGTACTTC
TRBV18,NA,NA,TRBJ2-6,CASSSNSPGSGANVLTF,TGTGCCAGCTCATCAAATTCCCCCGGATCTGGGGCCAACGTCCTGACTTTC
TRBV24-1,TRBD1,NA,TRBJ2-5,CATSGQGLETQYF,TGTGCCACCAGTGGACAGGGTTTGGAGACCCAGTACTTC
TRBV20-1,TRBD2,NA,TRBJ2-5,CSARPPTSGGPSYQETQYF,TGCAGTGCTAGGCCCCCGACTAGCGGGGGGCCCTCGTACCAAGAGACCCAGTACTTC
TRBV7-2,NA,NA,TRBJ2-5,CASSLSVQAQETQYF,TGTGCCAGCAGCTTATCAGTCCAGGCTCAAGAGACCCAGTACTTC
TRBV6-4,TRBD2,NA,TRBJ2-1,CASSDSGRGGYNEQFF,TGTGCCAGCAGTGACTCAGGTCGGGGGGGTTACAATGAGCAGTTCTTC
TRBV6-5,NA,NA,TRBJ2-1,CASSYSAGFYNEQFF,TGTGCCAGCAGTTACTCTGCAGGGTTCTACAATGAGCAGTTCTTC
TRBV20-1,TRBD2,NA,TRBJ2-3,CSAVAGSEGDTQYF,TGCAGTGCGGTAGCGGGGTCCGAGGGAGATACGCAGTATTTT
TRBV27,TRBD2,NA,TRBJ2-1,CASSLSLAGGCNEQFF,TGTGCCAGCAGTTTATCACTAGCGGGGGGGTGCAATGAGCAGTTCTTC
TRBV25-1,NA,NA,TRBJ1-6,CASSVGQGTPLHF,TGTGCCAGCAGTGTGGGTCAGGGGACCCCCCTCCACTTT
TRBV2,NA,few,TRBJ2-5,CASSERSGYTQETQYF,TGTGCCAGCAGTGAACGGTCTGGGTACACTCAAGAGACCCAGTACTTC
TRBV20-1,NA,NA,TRBJ2-7,CSASKGIDEQYF,TGCAGTGCTAGTAAAGGCATTGACGAGCAGTACTTC
TRBV20-1,NA,NA,TRBJ2-1,CSARDLEGVPSYNEQFF,TGCAGTGCTAGAGATCTAGAGGGGGTCCCATCGTACAATGAGCAGTTCTTC
TRBV15,NA,NA,TRBJ2-3,CATSTDLGPDTQYF,TGTGCCACCAGCACGGATCTGGGCCCAGATACGCAGTATTTT
TRBV7-2,NA,many,TRBJ2-3,CASRSGRGGYTDTQYF,TGTGCCAGCAGATCCGGACGGGGCGGCTACACAGATACGCAGTATTTT
TRBV28,TRBD2,NA,TRBJ2-7,CASRTSGRDGQYF,TGTGCCAGCAGGACTAGCGGGAGAGATGGGCAGTACTTC